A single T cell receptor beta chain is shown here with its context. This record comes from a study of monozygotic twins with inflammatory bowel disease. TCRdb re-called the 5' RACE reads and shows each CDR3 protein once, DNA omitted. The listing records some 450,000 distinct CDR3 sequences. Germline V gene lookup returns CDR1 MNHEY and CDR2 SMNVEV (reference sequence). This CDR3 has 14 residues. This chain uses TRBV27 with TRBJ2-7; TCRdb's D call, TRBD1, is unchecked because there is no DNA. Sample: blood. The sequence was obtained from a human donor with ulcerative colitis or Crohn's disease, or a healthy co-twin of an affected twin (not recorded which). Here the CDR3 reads CASSQGHTDYEQYF.